A single sample is the source of the 9 T cell receptor beta chains below, sequenced in a study of technical replicates of blood from several donors. Here immunoSEQ multiplex PCR was the method, and the copy in TCRdb shows in-frame clones only, minus some. Of some 79,000 clones listed, 85% to 95% are singletons. Sequences were obtained from T cells isolated from PBMCs. These receptors were collected from a human donor in good health.

This rearrangement joins TRBV7-9 to TRBJ1-1; tentative D call: TRBD1 (5 bases). In germline, CDR1 is SEHNR, CDR2 FQNEAQ (reference sequence). This CDR3 contains 13 residues. Trimming shortened V by 4 bases and J by 8 bases, and 14 bases separated the two germline ends. CDR3 bases: TGTGCCAGCAGCTCCGAAGGGGCCGGAGAAGCTTTCTTT. Its translation: CASSSEGAGEAFF.

V gene TRBV18 combines with J gene TRBJ2-1; D possibly corresponds to TRBD2 (5 bases). Germline V gives CDR1 KGHSH, CDR2 LQKENI. The CDR3 covers 15 residues. Trimming shortened V by 6 bases and J by 4 bases, and 16 bases separated the two germline ends. The CDR3 DNA is TGTGCCAGCTCTGGTCGGGTCGGGGTGTACAATGAGCAGTTCTTC. Translating gives CASSGRVGVYNEQFF.

The rearrangement links TRBV2 to TRBJ2-1; D gene unclear. Germline lookup yields CDR1 SNHLY and CDR2 FYNNEI. Trimming cost V 6 bases and J 11 bases, with 8 bases left between them. The CDR3 is 10 residues long. The CDR3 here is CASRTSQQFF. The DNA for the CDR3 is TGTGCCAGCAGGACTTCGCAGCAGTTCTTC.

This clone was detected once. CDR3 protein: CASSPPGLSNTGELFF. The CDR3 DNA reads as TGTGCCAGCAGCCCTCCGGGACTTTCGAACACCGGGGAGCTGTTTTTT. The chain joins TRBV14 to TRBJ2-2; D perhaps matches TRBD2 (6 bases). The CDR3 spans 16 residues. In germline, CDR1 is SGHDN, CDR2 FVKESK. Trimming took off 4 bases at V and 0 bases at J, with 12 bases between the two ends.

This chain links TRBV2 with TRBJ1-5; no clear D. Germline V lookup: CDR1 SNHLY, CDR2 FYNNEI. The CDR3 spans 15 residues. V was clipped by 4 bases and J by 0 bases, with 10 bases between them. This CDR3 is CASSVYRDSNQPQHF. CDR3 nucleotide sequence: TGTGCCAGCAGTGTTTATCGGGATAGCAATCAGCCCCAGCATTTT.

The rearrangement links TRBV7-9 to TRBJ2-7, with 7 bases matching TRBD1. CDR1 and CDR2 from the germline V gene are SEHNR and FQNEAQ (reference sequence). After removal of 8 bases from V and 2 bases from J, the junction contained 9 bases not matched to a gene. The CDR3 runs to 14 residues. The CDR3 DNA sequence: TGTGCCAGCGCCCACACAGGGGAGACCTACGAGCAGTACTTC. This gives the protein CASAHTGETYEQYF.

The chain employs TRBV5-1 and TRBJ2-7, with 9 bases that match TRBD1. The ends lost 3 bases at V and 3 bases at J; junction bases unmatched: 4. Per the germline V gene, CDR1 is SGHRS and CDR2 is YFSETQ. The CDR3 sequence is 14 residues long. The CDR3 region has the DNA TGCGCCAGCAGCTCCGGGACAGGGTACTACGAGCAGTACTTC. Residues: CASSSGTGYYEQYF.

This clone was counted once. V gene TRBV11-2 combines with J gene TRBJ1-2; D not resolved. V lost 5 bases to trimming and J lost 3 bases, with 7 bases between them. Per germline, CDR1 SGHAT and CDR2 FQNNGV. The CDR3 loop spans 12 amino acids. CDR3 sequence (DNA): TGTGCCAGCAGCGCGAACTACTATGGCTACACCTTC. This gives the protein CASSANYYGYTF.

The chain has TRBV2 and TRBJ2-1; 7 bases agree with TRBD2. CDR3 length: 14 amino acids. Germline loops: CDR1 SNHLY, CDR2 FYNNEI. V lost 7 bases to trimming and J lost 3 bases; unmatched junction nucleotides: 6. Written as DNA, the CDR3 is TGTGCCAGCATCCCCGGGACTAACTACAATGAGCAGTTCTTC. Protein product: CASIPGTNYNEQFF. Combining the CDR3 with reference TRBV2 and TRBJ2-1 gives the whole variable domain EPEVTQTPSHQVTQMGQEVILRCVPISNHLYFYWYRQILGQKVEFLVSFYNNEISEKSEIFDDQFSVERPDGSNFTLKIRSTKLEDSAMYFCASIPGTNYNEQFFGPGTRLTVL.